The T cell receptor beta chain under discussion was sequenced for a study of T-cell reconstitution after alpha-beta-depleted transplantation in children. V dropped 0 bases and J dropped 3; count of bases not matched to a gene: 2. The CDR3 extends over 15 amino acids. During its preparation, the TCRbeta library received unique molecular identifiers. TCRdb used MiXCR to reprocess the PCR reads, holding one entry per CDR3 protein. Of around 71,000 distinct CDR3 sequences in the sample, 6% to 8% are singletons; the top ten hold approximately 2.4%. The chain combines TRBV12-3 or TRBV12-4 with TRBJ2-1, with TRBD2 matching 7 bases. This TCR was sampled from a human donor who donated a stem cell graft to a child with acute lymphoblastic leukemia. The material was PBMCs from the stem cell graft donor, obtained from the stem cell graft. The CDR3, as DNA: TGTGCCAGCAGTTTAGCGGGGGGGGTCTACAATGAGCAGTTCTTC. Protein product: CASSLAGGVYNEQFF.